The 19 T cell receptor beta chains given below trace back to one sample, sequenced in a study of response to subunit inactivated influenza vaccine. TCRdb fed the RT-PCR reads into MiXCR, producing one record per CDR3 protein. The data contain about 570,000 distinct CDR3 sequences, about 10% of them singletons. These data are also associated with another study on T cells expressing NK-cell markers. That work states: TCR beta cDNA was made by 5'RACE template switching with UMIs.

The sample here was PBMCs from blood, taken on the day of vaccination. These receptors all come from a man over 45 who received an inactivated influenza vaccine.

This clonotype was counted many times. V is TRBV7-8 and J is TRBJ2-3; D not certain. This CDR3 spans 12 amino acids. Germline V gene lookup returns CDR1 SGHVS and CDR2 FQNEAQ. V shed 5 bases and J shed 2 bases, with 5 bases lying between them. The CDR3 nucleotides are TGTGCCAGCAGCACAAACACAGATACGCAGTATTTT. Residues: CASSTNTDTQYF.

The chain links TRBV11-2 to TRBJ2-2; 7 bases align to TRBD1. This CDR3 comprises 14 residues. Germline V CDR1 and CDR2: SGHAT, FQNNGV. V shed 5 bases, J shed 5 bases, and the junction held 5 bases outside the gene matches. In nucleotides, the CDR3 is TGTGCCAGCAGCGAATCAGGGGGTACCGGGGAGCTGTTTTTT. Its protein is CASSESGGTGELFF. Looking up the rest from reference TRBV11-2 and TRBJ2-2 gives the full variable domain: EAGVAQSPRYKIIEKRQSVAFWCNPISGHATLYWYQQILGQGPKLLIQFQNNGVVDDSQLPKDRFSAERLKGVDSTLKIQPAKLEDSAVYLCASSESGGTGELFFGEGSRLTVL.

The table lists this clonotype with a few counts. The V and J genes are TRBV9 and TRBJ2-1; 11 positions match TRBD1. Germline V gene data show CDR1 as SGDLS and CDR2 as YYNGEE. V dropped 3 bases and J dropped 6; count of bases not matched to a gene: 5. The CDR3 runs to 15 residues. The CDR3 sequence is CASSASGTGGNEQFF. CDR3 nucleotides: TGTGCCAGCAGCGCGTCCGGGACAGGGGGCAATGAGCAGTTCTTC.

The chain has TRBV10-2 and TRBJ2-1; 9 nucleotides align to TRBD2. Germline loops: CDR1 WSHSY, CDR2 SAAADI. This CDR3 region has 15 residues. The junction had 6 bases not matched to a gene; V was cut back by 6 bases and J by 3 bases. CDR3 DNA sequence: TGCGCCAGCAGGCACAGCGGGAGGCTCTACAATGAGCAGTTCTTC. Its protein product is CASRHSGRLYNEQFF.

This clonotype turned up a few times. The V call is TRBV20-1, the J call TRBJ1-5; D remains unclear. Trimming shortened V by 5 bases and J by 0 bases, and 8 bases separated the two germline ends. CDR1 is DFQATT and CDR2 is SNEGSKA in the germline V gene (reference sequence). The CDR3 sequence is 13 residues long. The CDR3 loop reads CSASDGSNQPQHF. The CDR3 nucleotides read TGCAGTGCTTCGGACGGTAGCAATCAGCCCCAGCATTTT.

This clonotype was seen a few times. The chain links TRBV7-2 to TRBJ1-6; D uncertain. Germline V gene data show CDR1 as SGHTA and CDR2 as FQGNSA. The CDR3 is made up of 14 amino acids. The V and J ends lost 3 bases and 7 bases respectively, with 10 bases between them. CDR3 nucleotides: TGTGCCAGCAGCTTTGTAGGGAACAATTCACCCCTCCACTTT. Encoded protein: CASSFVGNNSPLHF.

This chain joins TRBV14 and TRBJ2-1; D gene ambiguous. Trimming cost V 1 base and J 9 bases, with 10 bases left between them. CDR3 length equals 13 residues. The germline V gene encodes CDR1 SGHDN and CDR2 FVKESK. CDR3 DNA sequence: TGTGCCAGCAGCCAAGGTGGGGTTGGTGAGCAGTTCTTC. Translated, it gives CASSQGGVGEQFF.

The chain employs TRBV3-1 and TRBJ2-4; perhaps TRBD1 as D (6 bases). Per the germline V gene, CDR1 is LGHDT and CDR2 is YNNKEL (reference sequence). CDR3 size: 16 residues. The V end lost 4 bases, the J end lost 0 bases, and 13 bases lay between the germline ends. The CDR3 DNA reads as TGTGCCAGCAGCCCAGGACAGTTCTTAGCCAAAAACATTCAGTACTTC. Translated: CASSPGQFLAKNIQYF.

In this sample, this clonotype turned up many times. This chain uses TRBV7-9 with TRBJ2-2; no clear D gene. CDR1 SEHNR and CDR2 FQNEAQ come from the germline V gene (reference sequence). The CDR3 extends over 16 amino acids. Trimming took off 1 base at V and 5 bases at J, with 14 bases between the two ends. The CDR3, as DNA: TGTGCCAGCAGCTTAGGTTATGGAAGCGCGACCGGGGAGCTGTTTTTT. It specifies CASSLGYGSATGELFF. Variable domain in full (rest from reference TRBV7-9 and TRBJ2-2): DTGVSQNPRHKITKRGQNVTFRCDPISEHNRLYWYRQTLGQGPEFLTYFQNEAQLEKSRLLSDRFSAERPKGSFSTLEIQRTEQGDSAMYLCASSLGYGSATGELFFGEGSRLTVL.

This clonotype was counted only a few times. The V and J genes are TRBV20-1 and TRBJ1-6; D unclear. Looked up from germline, CDR1 is DFQATT and CDR2 is SNEGSKA (reference sequence). The V and J ends lost 1 base and 8 bases respectively, with 9 bases between them. The CDR3 covers 13 residues. The CDR3 coding sequence is TGCAGTGCTAGAGCGAACAGTTATTCACCCCTCCACTTT. This encodes CSARANSYSPLHF.

The chain has TRBV5-5 and TRBJ2-3; a weak D match, TRBD2 (6 bases). The CDR3 covers 16 residues. Germline values: CDR1 SGHKS, CDR2 YYEKEE (reference sequence). Deletions cut 1 base from V and 0 bases from J, with 12 bases between. The CDR3 protein is CASSLWLSGSTDTQYF. CDR3 DNA: TGTGCCAGCAGCTTGTGGTTAAGCGGGAGCACAGATACGCAGTATTTT.

The chain is built from TRBV9 and TRBJ2-3, with D maybe TRBD1 (5 bases). Germline assignment: CDR1 SGDLS and CDR2 YYNGEE. The CDR3 is 14 amino acids. The germline V and J ends were trimmed by 3 bases and 5 bases, with 13 bases remaining between them. The CDR3: CASSGRRGRDTQYF. The CDR3 region has the DNA TGTGCCAGCAGCGGACGTAGGGGAAGAGATACGCAGTATTTT. Full variable domain (remainder filled in from reference TRBV9 and TRBJ2-3): DSGVTQTPKHLITATGQRVTLRCSPRSGDLSVYWYQQSLDQGLQFLIQYYNGEERAKGNILERFSAQQFPDLHSELNLSSLELGDSALYFCASSGRRGRDTQYFGPGTRLTVL.

The V call is TRBV18, the J call TRBJ2-7; D gene unclear. CDR3 size: 14 residues. Germline loops: CDR1 KGHSH, CDR2 LQKENI. The germline V and J ends were trimmed by 3 bases and 3 bases, with 12 bases remaining between them. DNA for the CDR3: TGTGCCAGCTCACCGGGGAAAAGGGACTACGAGCAGTACTTC. It is translated as CASSPGKRDYEQYF.

The chain combines TRBV7-9 with TRBJ1-2, with no clear D. V was clipped by 8 bases and J by 3 bases, with 10 bases between them. The CDR3 length is 12 residues. The V gene's germline CDR1 is SEHNR and CDR2 FQNEAQ (reference sequence). In nucleotides, the CDR3 is TGTGCCAGCGCAAGGTGGGACTATGGCTACACCTTC. It encodes CASARWDYGYTF.

This clonotype was counted at least ten times. The genes are TRBV6-5 and TRBJ1-3; D unresolved. The CDR3 has 12 residues. CDR1 is MNHEY and CDR2 is SVGAGI in the germline V gene. V lost 6 bases and J 3 bases, leaving 6 bases between the germline ends. CDR3 in DNA: TGTGCCAGCAGCGGGGATGGAAACACCATATATTTT. Encoded protein: CASSGDGNTIYF.

CDR3: CASRPGRGLGNIQYF. CDR3 nucleotides: TGTGCCAGCAGACCCGGGAGGGGGCTAGGGAACATTCAGTACTTC. The rearrangement links TRBV28 to TRBJ2-4, with TRBD2 as a possible D gene (8 bases). In germline, CDR1 is MDHEN, CDR2 SYDVKM. The CDR3 extends over 15 amino acids. V lost 6 bases, J lost 7 bases, and 19 bases lay in between. The whole variable domain, remainder taken from reference TRBV28 and TRBJ2-4, is DVKVTQSSRYLVKRTGEKVFLECVQDMDHENMFWYRQDPGLGLRLIYFSYDVKMKEKGDIPEGYSVSREKKERFSLILESASTNQTSMYLCASRPGRGLGNIQYFGAGTRLSVL.

This clonotype was seen a handful of times. The chain joins TRBV6-4 to TRBJ2-5; D not resolved. CDR3 length: 15 residues. The V end lost 4 bases, the J end lost 0 bases, and 12 bases lay between the germline ends. Germline V gene data show CDR1 as MRHNA and CDR2 as SNTAGT. The CDR3 here is CASSGTTVYQETQYF. In nucleotides, the CDR3 is TGTGCCAGCAGTGGTACAACAGTGTACCAAGAGACCCAGTACTTC.

This clonotype was recorded many times. The chain employs TRBV5-6 and TRBJ1-1; D is unclear. The CDR3 totals 15 residues. Trimming left V 4 bases short and J 4 bases short, with 17 bases between. From germline, CDR1 is SGHDT and CDR2 YYEEEE. The CDR3 here is CASSPLGGGGTEAFF. In DNA form, the CDR3 reads TGTGCCAGCAGCCCGCTAGGAGGTGGCGGCACTGAAGCTTTCTTT.

This clonotype has ten or more counts. The chain couples TRBV4-1 to TRBJ2-1, with 14 bases fitting TRBD2. The CDR3 is made up of 17 amino acids. The trim removed 1 base at V and 7 bases at J, leaving 6 bases unmatched. Germline values: CDR1 MGHRA, CDR2 YSYEKL. The chain's CDR3 is CASSQVAGTSGGNEQFF. CDR3 nucleotides: TGCGCCAGCAGCCAAGTCGCAGGGACTAGCGGGGGAAATGAGCAGTTCTTC.